This TCR beta chain was identified in a study of vaccination and CD4 T cells after COVID-19. Across the whole study: Six males and four females, two Hispanic, made up the convalescents.

With V trimmed by 1 base and J by 9 bases, 17 bases remained unmatched. The CDR3 has 17 amino acids. The V gene's germline CDR1 is MNHEY and CDR2 SVGAGI. As for treatment: roughly ten-day PBMC culture with coronavirus spike peptide pools or control peptides (ViraFEST assay). Expansion of antigen-specific T cells with peptide pools by ViraFEST preceded sequencing of TCRs. There are a few counts of this clonotype. Its antigen is unknown. Oncomine TCR Beta short-read sequencing was applied to DNA from cultured CD4+ T cells. TCRdb re-analysed the PCR reads in MiXCR, keeping a single row per CDR3 protein. The table has about 15,000 distinct CDR3 sequences, around 24% seen once.

Material: cultured CD4+ T cells from blood. The chain recombines TRBV6-5 with TRBJ2-5; 7 nucleotides line up with TRBD1. This TCR was recovered from a human donor with COVID-19. CDR3 DNA sequence: TGTGCCAGCAGTTACTTCCCACCGCGGACAGGACAAGAAGCCCAGTACTTC. Translating it yields CASSYFPPRTGQEAQYF.